The clone carrying this T cell receptor (beta chain) was found many times. What it binds is unknown. cDNA synthesis was performed by 5'RACE with 10-nucleotide random UMIs. MiXCR was run by TCRdb on the 5' RACE reads, yielding one entry per CDR3 protein. The sample lists 87,000 or so distinct CDR3 sequences; around 3.3% were seen once. This sample was included in a study of neurological immune-mediated disorders. Regarding the study as a whole: HTLV-1-associated myelopathy had the most TCR clonal expansion, whereas multiple sclerosis had the least (lower than in healthy controls).

The CDR3 runs to 15 residues. V was shortened by 4 bases and J by 1 base, with 14 bases between the two germline ends. The germline gives CDR1 SGHRS, CDR2 YFSETQ. Specimen: PBMCs. The chain couples TRBV5-1 to TRBJ1-1, with D possibly being TRBD1 (6 bases). The clonotype originates from a woman aged 18-29 years with multiple sclerosis. CDR3 nucleotides: TGCGCCAGCAGCGTACAGGGTGTAAGGAACACTGAAGCTTTCTTT. Protein sequence: CASSVQGVRNTEAFF. The full variable domain, its missing parts supplied by reference TRBV5-1 and TRBJ1-1, is KAGVTQTPRYLIKTRGQQVTLSCSPISGHRSVSWYQQTPGQGLQFLFEYFSETQRNKGNFPGRFSGRQFSNSRSEMNVSTLELGDSALYLCASSVQGVRNTEAFFGQGTRLTVV.